These 23 T cell receptor beta chains share one sample of origin, sequenced in a study of T cell clonality in common variable immunodeficiency (dated by TCRdb to between 2014 and 2017). The library was prepared using the immunoSEQ multiplex PCR assay. Not all clones reach the TCRdb copy of this immuneACCESS table, which keeps in-frame sequences only. Checked studies attribute under half of the gap to unresolved V genes and leave the rest unexplained. In this sample, tens of thousands of clones appear, none counted once only. Jointly, the top ten make up 3% to 4.5% of the sample. Source material: peripheral blood mononuclear cells. Receptors originate from a person aged 18 to 75 in good health.

Ten or more counts support this clone. The missing CDR3 end, 3 residues past where the read stops, is filled in from the germline J gene. This sequence joins TRBV7-9 and TRBJ2-1; a weak D match, TRBD2 (7 bases). The CDR3 totals 14 residues. Trimming pared 4 bases from V and 5 bases from J, leaving 12 bases between. Germline values: CDR1 SEHNR, CDR2 FQNEAQ (reference sequence). CDR3 bases read: TGTGCCAGCAGCTACATAGGGGGGGACAATGAG. It encodes CASSYIGGDNE. The whole CDR3 reads CASSYIGGDNEQFF. Using reference TRBV7-9 and TRBJ2-1 for the parts outside the CDR3, the full variable domain is DTGVSQNPRHKITKRGQNVTFRCDPISEHNRLYWYRQTLGQGPEFLTYFQNEAQLEKSRLLSDRFSAERPKGSFSTLEIQRTEQGDSAMYLCASSYIGGDNEQFFGPGTRLTVL.

With respect to this clone: Read data end 3 residues before the CDR3 end; the end is taken from the germline J gene. The chain combines TRBV7-8 with TRBJ1-2, with D perhaps TRBD1 (6 bases). CDR3 length: 18 amino acids. Germline V gene sequence: CDR1 SGHVS, CDR2 FQNEAQ. The CDR3 is CASSTPGVAGGSYNDYTF. The sequenced CDR3 bases are TGTGCCAGCAGCACTCCAGGGGTAGCGGGAGGTTCCTACAATGAC.

The sample holds a few counts of this clone. The read halts 3 residues ahead of the CDR3 end, with the missing end drawn from the germline J gene. The genes are TRBV7-9 and TRBJ2-3; tentative D call: TRBD2 (7 bases). Trimming took 1 base from V and 2 from J, leaving 10 bases between them. CDR3 length: 15 residues. Germline assignment: CDR1 SEHNR and CDR2 FQNEAQ (reference sequence). CDR3 sequence: CASSLGGGPTDTQYF. The sequenced CDR3 bases are TGTGCCAGCAGCTTAGGGGGGGGGCCCACAGATACG.

This clone was counted many times. The read finishes 3 residues shy of the CDR3 end, and the germline J gene is used to complete it. The chain uses TRBV5-1 and TRBJ1-2; 9 bases are shared with TRBD1. The CDR3 is 16 amino acids. Germline V gene data show CDR1 as SGHRS and CDR2 as YFSETQ. Losses at the gene ends were 4 bases for V and 2 bases for J; bases not matched to a gene: 9. The CDR3 DNA, read in part, is TGCGCCAGCAGCCCCAGGACAGGGGCGACAAACTATGGC. Translating gives CASSPRTGATNYG. From start to end, the CDR3 is CASSPRTGATNYGYTF.

This clone was counted many times. Read coverage stops 3 residues before the CDR3 terminus; the germline J gene supplies the remainder. The chain couples TRBV5-1 to TRBJ2-1; 9 bases align to TRBD1. Germline lookup yields CDR1 SGHRS and CDR2 YFSETQ. Trimming cost V 5 bases and J 4 bases; bases outside gene matches: 7. There are 15 residues in the CDR3. The CDR3 DNA, read in part, is TGCGCCAGCAGTTTCGGGACAGGGTCATACAATGAG. This encodes CASSFGTGSYNE. The whole CDR3 reads CASSFGTGSYNEQFF.

This clone was recorded at least ten times. The CDR3 end is not reached by the read, which stops 3 residues before it; the germline J gene fills it in. J is TRBJ2-2 and V is TRBV6-1; the match to TRBD2 covers 9 bases. Losses at the gene ends were 1 base for V and 7 bases for J; bases not matched to a gene: 10. The CDR3 runs 17 residues. Germline CDR1 is MNHNS and CDR2 is SASEGT. This CDR3 reads CASSEGRLAGMVGELFF. The DNA read from the CDR3 is TGTGCCAGCAGTGAAGGGCGCCTAGCGGGGATGGTCGGGGAG.

This clone has a count of ten or more. Read sequence stops 3 residues before the CDR3 end, and the germline J gene provides the missing end. The chain combines TRBV7-2 with TRBJ2-7; tentatively, D is TRBD2 (5 bases). From germline, CDR1 is SGHTA and CDR2 FQGNSA. This CDR3 contains 14 residues. The V and J ends lost 4 bases and 1 base respectively, with 11 bases between them. The CDR3 protein is CASSSVGGSYEQYF. The CDR3 bases that were read are TGTGCCAGCAGCTCCGTGGGCGGGTCCTACGAG. Full variable domain (rest looked up from reference TRBV7-2 and TRBJ2-7): GAGVSQSPSNKVTEKGKDVELRCDPISGHTALYWYRQSLGQGLEFLIYFQGNSAPDKSGLPSDRFSAERTGGSVSTLTIQRTQQEDSAVYLCASSSVGGSYEQYFGPGTRLTVT.

This clone was seen many times. The CDR3 extends 3 residues past the end of the read, so its final part is completed from the germline J gene. The V call is TRBV5-6, the J call TRBJ2-7, with 12 bases matching TRBD2. The CDR3 is made up of 15 amino acids. CDR1 and CDR2 from the germline V gene are SGHDT and YYEEEE. Trimming removed 4 bases from V and 2 bases from J; junction bases left unmatched: 4. The sequenced CDR3 bases are TGTGCCAGCAGCCGTGGACTAGCGGGAACCTACGAG. Amino acid sequence: CASSRGLAGTYE. The CDR3, in full, reads CASSRGLAGTYEQYF.

This clone came up many times. The missing CDR3 end, 3 residues past where the read stops, is filled in from the germline J gene. This rearrangement joins TRBV11-2 to TRBJ2-5; no definite D call. Trimming removed 4 bases from V and 1 base from J, with 13 bases in between. CDR1 and CDR2 (germline): SGHAT, FQNNGV. The CDR3 is made up of 15 amino acids. The CDR3 loop reads CASSYGRDFQETQYF. CDR3 bases read: TGTGCCAGCAGCTATGGGCGTGATTTCCAAGAGACC.

Comments on this clone: The sequence runs out 3 residues before the end of the CDR3; the remainder is reconstructed from the germline J gene. The rearrangement uses TRBV20-1 and TRBJ2-7, with D maybe TRBD1 (5 bases). This CDR3 comprises 12 residues. CDR1 is DFQATT, CDR2 SNEGSKA, per germline (reference sequence). Trimming pared 5 bases from V and 1 base from J, leaving 9 bases between. The CDR3 reads CSALAGSYEQYF. Incomplete CDR3 DNA: TGCAGTGCTCTCGCAGGGTCCTACGAG.

To note about this clone: The read gets to within 3 residues of the CDR3 end, and the germline J gene fills in the rest. This sequence joins TRBV5-1 and TRBJ2-3, with 12 bases lining up with TRBD1. This CDR3 comprises 15 residues. Germline V gene sequence: CDR1 SGHRS, CDR2 YFSETQ. The CDR3 region is CASSGGQGAQETQYF. The DNA read from the CDR3 is TGCGCCAGCAGCGGGGGACAGGGGGCCCAAGAGACG.

In the case of this clone: The CDR3 end lies 3 residues beyond the end of the read and is filled in from the germline J gene. The V gene is TRBV18, the J gene TRBJ1-2; D not resolved. Per germline, CDR1 KGHSH and CDR2 LQKENI. This CDR3 has 15 amino acids. The covered CDR3 bases are TGTGCCAGCTCAAGGACTAGCGGGAGTGCCTACGAC. Its translation: CASSRTSGSAYD. The whole CDR3 sequence reads CASSRTSGSAYDYTF. Supplemented by reference TRBV18 and TRBJ1-2, the full variable domain reads NAGVMQNPRHLVRRRGQEARLRCSPMKGHSHVYWYRQLPEEGLKFMVYLQKENIIDESGMPKERFSAEFPKEGPSILRIQQVVRGDSAAYFCASSRTSGSAYDYTFGSGTRLTVV.

The CDR3 bases that were read are TGTGCCAGCAGTTACGTAACACCTCCTTCACCC. This codes for CASSYVTPPSP. The CDR3 as a whole reads CASSYVTPPSPLHF. The chain joins TRBV6-2 or TRBV6-3 to TRBJ1-6; D ambiguous. The sequence runs out 3 residues before the end of the CDR3; the remainder is reconstructed from the germline J gene. This CDR3 has 14 amino acids. CDR1 MNHEY and CDR2 SVGEGT come from the germline V gene. V shed 2 bases and J shed 9 bases, with 11 bases lying between them.

This clone was found a few times. The missing CDR3 end, 3 residues past where the read stops, is filled in from the germline J gene. J is TRBJ2-3 and V is TRBV7-8; D gene ambiguous. Trimming stripped 1 base from V and 4 bases from J, with 6 bases between. CDR1 SGHVS and CDR2 FQNEAQ come from the germline V gene. The CDR3 runs 13 residues. Partial CDR3 DNA: TGTGCCAGCAGCTTAGACAGAGCAGATACG. Residues: CASSLDRADT. The full CDR3 sequence reads CASSLDRADTQYF.

By its share, this clone is medium-sized. The read stops 3 residues short of the end of the CDR3; the missing end is completed from the germline J gene. The chain employs TRBV19 and TRBJ2-5; D gene uncertain. In germline, CDR1 is LNHDA, CDR2 SQIVND (reference sequence). With 6 bases removed from V and 4 bases from J, the gap between germline ends came to 9 bases. CDR3 length equals 12 residues. This CDR3 is CASSQIPETQYF. The sequenced part of the CDR3 DNA is TGTGCCAGTAGCCAGATACCAGAGACC. Complete variable domain (other parts from reference TRBV19 and TRBJ2-5): DGGITQSPKYLFRKEGQNVTLSCEQNLNHDAMYWYRQDPGQGLRLIYYSQIVNDFQKGDIAEGYSVSREKKESFPLTVTSAQKNPTAFYLCASSQIPETQYFGPGTRLLVL.

To note about this clone: A junction end diverges from the germline sequence, so it may reflect a read error. Read coverage stops 3 residues before the CDR3 terminus; the germline J gene supplies the remainder. The chain couples TRBV18 to TRBJ1-1; 7 positions agree with TRBD1. The CDR3 contains 15 residues. CDR1 and CDR2 (germline): KGHSH, LQKENI. This CDR3 is CASTKTGAPDTDAFF. The DNA read from the CDR3 is TGTGCCAGCACTAAAACAGGGGCACCTGACACTGAC.

This clone came up many times. The CDR3 end falls 3 residues outside the read, so it is completed with the germline J gene. The genes are TRBV7-9 and TRBJ2-1; 10 bases fit TRBD2. Looked up from germline, CDR1 is SEHNR and CDR2 is FQNEAQ (reference sequence). The CDR3 runs to 15 residues. V was clipped by 5 bases and J by 8 bases; unmatched bases: 9. The CDR3 here is CASSASSGRSDEQFF. CDR3 DNA, as far as it was read: TGTGCCAGCAGCGCGTCTAGCGGGAGATCGGATGAG.

With respect to this clone: Read data end 3 residues before the CDR3 end; the end is taken from the germline J gene. V usage is TRBV20-1 and J usage is TRBJ2-1; 9 bases fit TRBD2. From germline, CDR1 is DFQATT and CDR2 SNEGSKA (reference sequence). The CDR3 extends over 15 amino acids. V dropped 1 base and J dropped 7; count of bases not matched to a gene: 8. CDR3 bases read: TGCAGTGCTAGAGGACAGCGGGGGGCGTATAATGAG. Its translation is CSARGQRGAYNE. The full CDR3 is CSARGQRGAYNEQFF.

This clone was counted at least ten times. The DNA read from the CDR3 is TGCAGTTTTGATATCCCTCCTACCGAG. Translating gives CSFDIPPTE. In full, the CDR3 is CSFDIPPTEQYF. This sequence joins TRBV20-1 and TRBJ2-7; D is unclear. Sequencing ends 3 residues short of the CDR3 end; the germline J gene provides the rest. Germline V gives CDR1 DFQATT, CDR2 SNEGSKA (reference sequence). Trimming shortened V by 8 bases and J by 6 bases, and 17 bases separated the two germline ends. This CDR3 region has 12 residues.

This clone has a count of ten or more. The sequenced fragment ends 3 residues before the CDR3 boundary, so the rest is inferred from the germline J gene. This chain uses TRBV29-1 with TRBJ2-2; 7 bases are shared with TRBD2. The CDR3 totals 14 residues. The ends lost 6 bases at V and 3 bases at J; junction bases unmatched: 7. Germline CDR1 reads SQVTM; CDR2 reads ANQGSEA. CDR3 amino acids: CSVVTSRHTGELFF. The sequenced CDR3 bases are TGCAGCGTCGTGACTAGCCGCCACACCGGGGAG.

This clone was counted between two and nine times. The read ends 3 residues before the CDR3 terminus; that terminus is restored from the germline J gene. The chain uses TRBV19 and TRBJ2-1, with 15 nucleotides matching TRBD2. Germline V gene data show CDR1 as LNHDA and CDR2 as SQIVND (reference sequence). J lost 2 bases, V lost 4 bases, and 9 bases had no gene match. The CDR3 is 19 amino acids. The CDR3 protein is CASSKGGLAGGSPYNEQFF. CDR3 bases read: TGTGCCAGTAGTAAGGGGGGACTAGCGGGAGGATCCCCCTACAATGAG.

This clone was detected many times. The read stops 3 residues short of the end of the CDR3; the missing end is completed from the germline J gene. The chain has TRBV7-2 and TRBJ2-7, with TRBD2 identical over 8 bases. J gave up 4 bases and V 6 bases, and 5 bases lay outside the gene matches. From germline, CDR1 is SGHTA and CDR2 FQGNSA. There are 13 residues in the CDR3. Incomplete CDR3 DNA: TGTGCCAGCAGATCCGCGGGGGGTTACGAG. The encoded protein is CASRSAGGYE. The full CDR3 reads CASRSAGGYEQYF. The variable domain in full, with the rest retrieved from reference TRBV7-2 and TRBJ2-7, is GAGVSQSPSNKVTEKGKDVELRCDPISGHTALYWYRQSLGQGLEFLIYFQGNSAPDKSGLPSDRFSAERTGGSVSTLTIQRTQQEDSAVYLCASRSAGGYEQYFGPGTRLTVT.

This clone was picked up many times. The read halts 3 residues ahead of the CDR3 end, with the missing end drawn from the germline J gene. The rearrangement links TRBV19 to TRBJ2-3; 7 nucleotides line up with TRBD1. With 5 bases clipped from V and 1 base from J, the junction kept 18 bases outside the gene matches. From germline, CDR1 is LNHDA and CDR2 SQIVND (reference sequence). The CDR3 consists of 19 residues. CDR3 bases read: TGTGCCAGTAGTCCCCTGGGTCTGGTCGGGACAGCCCGCACAGATACG. It translates to CASSPLGLVGTARTDT. The CDR3 in its entirety is CASSPLGLVGTARTDTQYF.